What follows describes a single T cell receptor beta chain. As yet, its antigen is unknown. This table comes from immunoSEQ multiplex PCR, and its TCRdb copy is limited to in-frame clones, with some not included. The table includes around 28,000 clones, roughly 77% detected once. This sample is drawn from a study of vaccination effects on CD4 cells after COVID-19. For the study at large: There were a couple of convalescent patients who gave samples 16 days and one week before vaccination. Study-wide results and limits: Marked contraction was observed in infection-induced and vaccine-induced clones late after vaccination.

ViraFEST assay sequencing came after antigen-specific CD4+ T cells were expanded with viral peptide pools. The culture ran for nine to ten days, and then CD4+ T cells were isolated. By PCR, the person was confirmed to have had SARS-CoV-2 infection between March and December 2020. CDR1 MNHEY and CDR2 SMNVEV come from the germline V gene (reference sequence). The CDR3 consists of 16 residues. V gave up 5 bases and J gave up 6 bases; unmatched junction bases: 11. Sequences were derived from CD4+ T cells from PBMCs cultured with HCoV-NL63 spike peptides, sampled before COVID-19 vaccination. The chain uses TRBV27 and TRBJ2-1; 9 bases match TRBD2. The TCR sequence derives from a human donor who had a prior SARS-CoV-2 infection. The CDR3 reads CASSPDWREGSNEQFF. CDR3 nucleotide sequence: TGTGCCAGCAGTCCGGATTGGCGGGAGGGCTCCAATGAGCAGTTCTTC.